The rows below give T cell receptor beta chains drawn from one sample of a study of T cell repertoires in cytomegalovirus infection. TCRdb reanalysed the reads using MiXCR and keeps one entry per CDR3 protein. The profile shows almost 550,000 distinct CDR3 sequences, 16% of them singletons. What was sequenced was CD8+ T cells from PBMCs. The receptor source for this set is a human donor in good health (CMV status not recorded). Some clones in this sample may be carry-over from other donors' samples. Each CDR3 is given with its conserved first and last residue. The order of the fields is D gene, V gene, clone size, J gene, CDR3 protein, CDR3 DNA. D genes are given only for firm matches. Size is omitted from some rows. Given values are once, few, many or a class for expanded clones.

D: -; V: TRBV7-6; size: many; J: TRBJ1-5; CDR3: CASRGGANQPQHF; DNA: TGTGCCAGCAGGGGAGGGGCCAATCAGCCCCAGCATTTT
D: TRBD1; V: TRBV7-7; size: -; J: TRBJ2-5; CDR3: CASSSTGNRQETQYF; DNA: TGTGCTAGCAGCTCGACAGGGAACCGTCAAGAGACCCAGTACTTC
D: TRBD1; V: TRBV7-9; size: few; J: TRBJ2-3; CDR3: CASSPTGFGVTDTQYF; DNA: TGTGCCAGCAGCCCGACAGGGTTCGGGGTCACAGATACGCAGTATTTT
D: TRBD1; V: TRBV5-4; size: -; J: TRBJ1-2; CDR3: CASTSPGGEANYGYTF; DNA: TGTGCCAGCACTTCACCAGGGGGAGAAGCAAACTATGGCTACACCTTC
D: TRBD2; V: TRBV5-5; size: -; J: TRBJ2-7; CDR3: CASSPSGVSYEQYF; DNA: TGTGCCAGCAGTCCTAGCGGGGTCTCCTACGAGCAGTACTTC
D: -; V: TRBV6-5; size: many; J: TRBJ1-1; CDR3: CASSPPGGGNTEAFF; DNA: TGTGCCAGCAGTCCCCCGGGGGGAGGAAACACTGAAGCTTTCTTT
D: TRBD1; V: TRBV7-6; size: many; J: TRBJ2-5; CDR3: CASSSRTGGQETQYF; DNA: TGTGCCAGCAGCTCCCGGACAGGCGGGCAAGAGACCCAGTACTTC
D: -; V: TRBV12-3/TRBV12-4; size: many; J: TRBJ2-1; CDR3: CASSLGFYNEQFF; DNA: TGTGCCAGCAGTTTGGGTTTTTACAATGAGCAGTTCTTC
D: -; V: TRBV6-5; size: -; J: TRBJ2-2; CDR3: CASSYEGTGELFF; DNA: TGTGCCAGCAGTTACGAGGGTACCGGGGAGCTGTTTTTT
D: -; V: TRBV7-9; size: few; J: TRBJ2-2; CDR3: CASSGIPRTENTGELFF; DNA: TGTGCCAGCAGCGGGATACCCAGGACAGAGAACACCGGGGAGCTGTTTTTT
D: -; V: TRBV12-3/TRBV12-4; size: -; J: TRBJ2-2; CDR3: CASLTGNTGELFF; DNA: TGTGCCAGCCTGACCGGGAACACCGGGGAGCTGTTTTTT
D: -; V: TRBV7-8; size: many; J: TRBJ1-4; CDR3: CASRLDPNEKLFF; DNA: TGTGCCAGCAGGCTGGACCCTAATGAAAAACTGTTTTTT
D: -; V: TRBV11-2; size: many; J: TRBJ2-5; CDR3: CASSLAASYQETQYF; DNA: TGTGCCAGCAGCTTAGCGGCATCTTACCAAGAGACCCAGTACTTC
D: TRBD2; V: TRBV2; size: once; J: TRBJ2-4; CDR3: CASSEELAGGGVAKNIQYF; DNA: TGTGCCAGCAGTGAAGAGCTAGCGGGAGGGGGGGTAGCCAAAAACATTCAGTACTTC
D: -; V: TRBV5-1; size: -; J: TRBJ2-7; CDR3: CASSSTGPLEDEQYF; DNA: TGCGCCAGCAGCTCCACGGGACCGTTGGAAGACGAGCAGTACTTC
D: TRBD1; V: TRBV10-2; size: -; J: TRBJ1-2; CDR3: CASSTGGYDYGYTF; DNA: TGCGCCAGCTCAACAGGGGGCTATGACTATGGCTACACCTTC
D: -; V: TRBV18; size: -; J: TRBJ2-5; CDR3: CASSPPAGSEETQYF; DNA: TGTGCCAGCTCACCACCGGCAGGGTCGGAAGAGACCCAGTACTTC
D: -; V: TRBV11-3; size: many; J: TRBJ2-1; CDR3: CASSARGREQFF; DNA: TGTGCCAGCAGCGCTCGGGGACGGGAGCAGTTCTTC
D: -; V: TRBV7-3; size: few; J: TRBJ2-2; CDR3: CASSLGGYDTGELFF; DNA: TGTGCCAGCAGCTTGGGAGGATATGACACCGGGGAGCTGTTTTTT
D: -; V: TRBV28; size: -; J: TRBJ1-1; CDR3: CASRMDGDEAFF; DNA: TGTGCCAGCAGGATGGACGGCGATGAAGCTTTCTTT
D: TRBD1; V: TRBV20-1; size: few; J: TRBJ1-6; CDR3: CSAISRDRANSPLHF; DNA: TGCAGTGCGATTTCGCGGGACAGGGCAAACTCACCCCTCCACTTT
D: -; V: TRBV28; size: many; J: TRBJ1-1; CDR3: CASSPGRWGNTEAFF; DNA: TGTGCCAGCAGTCCGGGACGGTGGGGGAACACTGAAGCTTTCTTT
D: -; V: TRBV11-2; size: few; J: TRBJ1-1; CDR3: CASSLDWRGRNLNTEAFF; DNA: TGTGCCAGCAGCTTAGATTGGAGGGGCCGGAATTTGAACACTGAAGCTTTCTTT
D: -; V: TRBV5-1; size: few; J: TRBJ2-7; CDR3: CASSLGSLQLPGYEQYF; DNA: TGCGCCAGCAGCTTGGGGTCCCTACAGCTCCCAGGGTACGAGCAGTACTTC
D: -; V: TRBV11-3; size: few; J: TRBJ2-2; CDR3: CASSLTSPSGELFF; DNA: TGTGCCAGCAGCTTAACAAGTCCCTCCGGGGAGCTGTTTTTT